This T cell receptor (beta chain) was sequenced during a study of blood T cell repertoires in COVID-19. Background on the study: COVID-19 samples, acute and convalescent, were from the United States, Italy and Spain. PBMCs, B-cell-depleted T cells, or T cells were the source of the cDNA or gDNA that made up the material.

Original processing notes: Amplification from reference gene primers served as the basis for estimated nucleated cell counts. Sequencing used immunoSEQ multiplex PCR; TCRdb keeps in-frame clones, though not all of them. That table supplies the V and J calls and clone size; D and trimming were determined from the DNA. The sample consists of approximately 200,000 clones, roughly 86% of them appearing once. Germline CDR1 is KGHSH and CDR2 is LQKENI. The V and J ends lost 5 bases and 0 bases, in that order; junction bases with no gene match: 3. The CDR3 runs 15 residues. The TCR was taken from a woman under 40 with active or convalescent COVID-19. The rearrangement links TRBV18 to TRBJ2-2; 7 bases agree with TRBD1. Sequenced material: peripheral blood. The CDR3 protein is CASSMTGPNTGELFF. The CDR3 DNA follows: TGTGCCAGCTCAATGACAGGGCCGAACACCGGGGAGCTGTTTTTT. Together with reference TRBV18 and TRBJ2-2, the CDR3 gives the full variable domain: NAGVMQNPRHLVRRRGQEARLRCSPMKGHSHVYWYRQLPEEGLKFMVYLQKENIIDESGMPKERFSAEFPKEGPSILRIQQVVRGDSAAYFCASSMTGPNTGELFFGEGSRLTVL.